Each of the 26 T cell receptor beta chains below was sequenced from the same sample in a study of shared clonotypes between healthy human individuals. Sequenced by immunoSEQ multiplex PCR; TCRdb stores in-frame clones only, minus some. This sample has 2,100,000 or so clones, with almost 96% found just once. Specimen: naive CD4+ T cells sorted from blood. Specified subset: CD45RA+ positively selected. All receptors derive from a man aged 18-30 years in good health.

This sequence joins TRBV5-5 and TRBJ1-4, with 9 bases fitting TRBD1. The CDR3 consists of 16 residues. The junction had 5 bases not matched to a gene; V was cut back by 0 bases and J by 5 bases. Germline assignment: CDR1 SGHKS and CDR2 YYEKEE (reference sequence). This CDR3 is CASSLDKGQGNEKLFF. The DNA for the CDR3 is TGTGCCAGCAGCTTGGATAAAGGACAGGGGAATGAAAAACTGTTTTTT.

The chain is built from TRBV2 and TRBJ2-1; no clear D. Per germline, CDR1 SNHLY and CDR2 FYNNEI. The length of the CDR3 is 15 residues. V was cut by 2 bases and J by 4 bases, with 12 bases left in between. CDR3 in amino acids: CASSESGFGYNEQFF. Here the CDR3 DNA reads TGTGCCAGCAGTGAATCCGGGTTCGGGTACAATGAGCAGTTCTTC.

This chain joins TRBV10-3 and TRBJ1-5; D perhaps matches TRBD1 (5 bases). The CDR3 extends over 13 amino acids. Trimming removed 7 bases at V and 4 bases at J, with 11 bases between. Per germline, CDR1 ENHRY and CDR2 SYGVKD. CDR3 in amino acids: CAIKGDMNQPQHF. CDR3 DNA sequence: TGTGCCATCAAAGGGGATATGAATCAGCCCCAGCATTTT.

As to this clone: The junction differs from germline at one of its ends, possibly a read error. This rearrangement joins TRBV2 to TRBJ2-7; D is ambiguous. The CDR3 is made up of 9 amino acids. Germline V CDR1 and CDR2: SNHLY, FYNNEI. The CDR3 reads CASSGPVNF. For the CDR3, the DNA is TGTGCCAGCAGTGGACCTGTAAACTTC.

The CDR3 loop reads CASFNGQRYNSPLHF. The CDR3, as DNA: TGCGCCAGCTTCAACGGACAGAGGTATAATTCACCCCTCCACTTT. This chain links TRBV5-1 with TRBJ1-6, with a tentative D call TRBD1 (6 bases). The germline CDR1 and CDR2 sequences are SGHRS and YFSETQ. V shed 7 bases and J shed 4 bases, with 15 bases lying between them. The CDR3 runs 15 residues.

Worth noting for this clone: Additional DNA sequences in this sample encode the identical CDR3. This chain connects TRBV9 to TRBJ2-1; perhaps TRBD2 as D (5 bases). From germline, CDR1 is SGDLS and CDR2 YYNGEE. With 0 bases removed from V and 0 bases from J, the gap between germline ends came to 7 bases. The CDR3 runs to 15 residues. For the CDR3, the DNA is TGTGCCAGCAGCGTAGTTGGGAGCTCCTACAATGAGCAGTTCTTC. This translates into CASSVVGSSYNEQFF.

V usage is TRBV6-5 and J usage is TRBJ1-2; D gene ambiguous. Trimming pared 0 bases from V and 6 bases from J, leaving 8 bases between. The CDR3 spans 13 residues. Germline V gene lookup returns CDR1 MNHEY and CDR2 SVGAGI. The DNA for the CDR3 is TGTGCCAGCAGTTACTCGGTTAGGGATGGCTACACCTTC. This codes for CASSYSVRDGYTF.

The V gene is TRBV15, the J gene TRBJ2-7; D call uncertain. There are 15 residues in the CDR3. The V gene's germline CDR1 is LNHNV and CDR2 YYDKDF (reference sequence). Trimming cost V 3 bases and J 5 bases, with 17 bases left between them. Written as DNA, the CDR3 is TGTGCCACCAGCAGGGCCTCTGGGGATTCCCACGAGCAGTACTTC. Its translation: CATSRASGDSHEQYF.

J is TRBJ2-3 and V is TRBV11-2, with unresolved D. This CDR3 has 16 amino acids. CDR1 is SGHAT, CDR2 FQNNGV, per germline. V lost 1 base and J lost 3, with 14 bases in between. The CDR3 loop reads CASSLAGRLQTDTQYF. In DNA form, the CDR3 reads TGTGCCAGCAGCTTAGCAGGACGCCTTCAAACAGATACGCAGTATTTT.

This clone was seen just once. The CDR3 loop is CASSPSSGRLETQYF. Written as DNA, the CDR3 is TGCGCCAGCAGCCCGTCGAGCGGGAGATTAGAGACCCAGTACTTC. The chain has TRBV4-1 and TRBJ2-5, with TRBD2 identical over 8 bases. The germline gives CDR1 MGHRA, CDR2 YSYEKL. This CDR3 comprises 15 residues. V shed 4 bases, J shed 4 bases, and the junction held 8 bases outside the gene matches.

V gene TRBV27 combines with J gene TRBJ1-2; tentatively, D is TRBD1 (5 bases). V was trimmed by 8 bases and J by 8 bases, leaving 21 bases between them. The germline CDR1 and CDR2 sequences are MNHEY and SMNVEV (reference sequence). This CDR3 comprises 14 residues. The CDR3 coding sequence is TGTGCCAGCGCTGGAGCAGGGAGCTTGGGGGGCTACACCTTC. Its protein is CASAGAGSLGGYTF.

On this clone itself: This sample includes further DNA sequences coding for the same CDR3. This chain links TRBV7-3 with TRBJ2-1; 9 bases fit TRBD1. Germline V gene sequence: CDR1 SGHTA, CDR2 FQGTGA. The J segment lost 0 bases and the V segment lost 5 bases, leaving 2 bases of the junction unmatched. CDR3 size: 15 residues. The CDR3 DNA follows: TGTGCCAGCAGCCCGGGACAGGGCTCCTACAATGAGCAGTTCTTC. Protein sequence: CASSPGQGSYNEQFF.

The V call is TRBV5-4, the J call TRBJ1-5; the D gene is possibly TRBD1 (5 bases). Germline loops: CDR1 SGHNT, CDR2 YYREEE (reference sequence). This CDR3 contains 13 residues. The germline V and J ends were trimmed by 4 bases and 4 bases, with 9 bases remaining between them. The CDR3 DNA is TGTGCCAGCAGCGTGGACAAGAATCAGCCCCAGCATTTT. Amino acids: CASSVDKNQPQHF.

The chain joins TRBV6-1 to TRBJ2-7, with D uncertain. V gave up 6 bases and J gave up 6 bases, with 6 bases separating them. The germline gives CDR1 MNHNS, CDR2 SASEGT. This CDR3 comprises 10 residues. As DNA, the CDR3 is TGTGCCAGCAGCATGGGCGAGCAGTACTTC. Its protein is CASSMGEQYF.

The gene calls are TRBV2 and TRBJ1-5, with TRBD1 matching over 9 bases. The germline CDR1 and CDR2 sequences are SNHLY and FYNNEI. Trimming cost V 8 bases and J 4 bases; bases outside gene matches: 6. The CDR3 contains 14 residues. CDR3 loop: CASGTGSGNQPQHF. CDR3 DNA sequence: TGTGCCAGCGGGACAGGGTCGGGAAATCAGCCCCAGCATTTT. The full variable domain, rest sourced from reference TRBV2 and TRBJ1-5, is EPEVTQTPSHQVTQMGQEVILRCVPISNHLYFYWYRQILGQKVEFLVSFYNNEISEKSEIFDDQFSVERPDGSNFTLKIRSTKLEDSAMYFCASGTGSGNQPQHFGDGTRLSIL.

Points on this clone: The sample contains more than one DNA sequence encoding this CDR3. The genes are TRBV6-5 and TRBJ1-6; D gene ambiguous. The V end was cut by 2 bases, the J end by 10 bases, with 6 bases between. The CDR3 length is 12 residues. From germline, CDR1 is MNHEY and CDR2 SVGAGI. The CDR3 bases are TGTGCCAGCAGTTACCGAGGATCACCCCTCCACTTT. It specifies CASSYRGSPLHF.

The chain employs TRBV10-3 and TRBJ1-1; TRBD1 is a possible D gene (5 bases). The germline CDR1 and CDR2 sequences are ENHRY and SYGVKD. This CDR3 has 14 residues. Between the trimmed V and J ends, which lost 7 bases and 1 base, there was a span of 13 bases. CDR3 in DNA: TGTGCCATCAAACCGGGACCCTGGAACACTGAAGCTTTCTTT. Translating it yields CAIKPGPWNTEAFF.

J is TRBJ1-6 and V is TRBV2; the D is unclear. Trimming shortened V by 3 bases and J by 9 bases, and 12 bases separated the two germline ends. The CDR3 contains 14 residues. Germline CDR1 and CDR2: SNHLY and FYNNEI. The CDR3 sequence: CASSETEMGSPLHF. The CDR3 DNA reads as TGTGCCAGCAGTGAGACGGAAATGGGTTCACCCCTCCACTTT.

The chain joins TRBV28 to TRBJ2-2; TRBD2 aligns across 9 bases. Germline CDR1 MDHEN, CDR2 SYDVKM. CDR3 length: 17 residues. After removal of 7 bases from V and 8 bases from J, the junction contained 17 bases not matched to a gene. CDR3 amino acids: CASIPPFGGGASGELFF. The CDR3 nucleotides are TGTGCCAGCATTCCCCCCTTCGGCGGGGGGGCCAGTGGGGAGCTGTTTTTT.

The V call is TRBV10-1, the J call TRBJ2-3; TRBD2 is a possible D gene (6 bases). The germline V gene has CDR1 WNHNN and CDR2 SYGVQD (reference sequence). The CDR3 totals 15 residues. Trimming took 3 bases from V and 4 from J, leaving 14 bases between them. CDR3 amino acids: CASSEASGSPDTQYF. CDR3 nucleotide sequence: TGCGCCAGCAGTGAAGCCAGCGGGTCCCCAGATACGCAGTATTTT.

CDR3 in amino acids: CASSEDVRGYEKLFF. DNA for the CDR3: TGTGCCAGCAGCGAGGATGTCAGGGGGTACGAAAAACTGTTTTTT. The chain has TRBV2 and TRBJ1-4; the match to TRBD1 covers 7 bases. The CDR3 totals 15 residues. Germline loops: CDR1 SNHLY, CDR2 FYNNEI. V was pared by 6 bases and J by 8 bases, with 12 bases of the junction left unmatched.

The chain has TRBV19 and TRBJ1-1; TRBD1 aligns across 7 bases. The germline gives CDR1 LNHDA, CDR2 SQIVND (reference sequence). V was pared by 6 bases and J by 2 bases, with 6 bases of the junction left unmatched. CDR3 length: 14 amino acids. The CDR3 spells CASSFRGANTEAFF. CDR3 sequence (DNA): TGTGCCAGTAGCTTCAGGGGGGCCAACACTGAAGCTTTCTTT.

V and J are TRBV5-4 and TRBJ2-1; 11 bases agree with TRBD1. J lost 4 bases, V lost 0 bases, and 3 bases had no gene match. In germline, CDR1 is SGHNT, CDR2 YYREEE (reference sequence). CDR3 length equals 16 residues. The CDR3 is CASSLARDRGYNEQFF. CDR3 DNA: TGTGCCAGCAGCTTGGCTAGGGACAGGGGGTACAATGAGCAGTTCTTC.

The chain recombines TRBV29-1 with TRBJ2-6, with D possibly matching TRBD2 (6 bases). The V gene lost 7 bases and the J gene lost 1 base, with 20 bases spanning the gap. In germline, CDR1 is SQVTM, CDR2 ANQGSEA. This CDR3 contains 17 residues. In DNA, the CDR3 is TGCAGCGCTTTCGACGCCTGGGGGGATTCTGGGGCCAACGTCCTGACTTTC. It is translated as CSAFDAWGDSGANVLTF. The whole variable domain, remainder taken from reference TRBV29-1 and TRBJ2-6, is SAVISQKPSRDICQRGTSLTIQCQVDSQVTMMFWYRQQPGQSLTLIATANQGSEATYESGFVIDKFPISRPNLTFSTLTVSNMSPEDSSIYLCSAFDAWGDSGANVLTFGAGSRLTVL.

In nucleotides, the CDR3 is TGTGCCAGCAGCTCCCAGGGTACCACTGAAGCTTTCTTT. Encoded protein: CASSSQGTTEAFF. The chain carries TRBV11-1 and TRBJ1-1; D possibly corresponds to TRBD1 (5 bases). Trimming shortened V by 4 bases and J by 4 bases, and 10 bases separated the two germline ends. Germline V gene data show CDR1 as SGHAT and CDR2 as FQDESV (reference sequence). This CDR3 contains 13 residues.

This chain joins TRBV28 and TRBJ2-7, with a possible D match to TRBD1 (5 bases). The germline CDR1 and CDR2 sequences are MDHEN and SYDVKM. V was clipped by 7 bases and J by 1 base, with 11 bases between them. The CDR3 sequence is 13 residues long. The CDR3 spells CASIWAGSYEQYF. In DNA form, the CDR3 reads TGTGCCAGCATTTGGGCAGGGTCCTACGAGCAGTACTTC.